This TCR beta chain is from a study of blood T cell repertoires in COVID-19. Across the whole study: Both acute and convalescent COVID-19 samples were obtained from the United States, Italy and Spain.

The participants were between about 18 and 90 years old and came from under 25 US areas. Grouping used clinical history reported by participants in a survey and questionnaire. In the source study's methods: From reference gene primer amplification, estimates of nucleated cell counts were derived. Repertoires were generated with immunoSEQ multiplex PCR, while TCRdb's copy carries only in-frame clones and drops some. V and J calls plus clone size are reproduced from that table; the DNA served to infer D and trimming. The data show roughly 250,000 clones, approximately 88% seen once. The receptor was isolated from a woman in her thirties or forties with acute COVID-19. The specimen sequenced was PBMCs or T cells enriched from blood (not recorded which).

The CDR3 DNA follows: TGTGCCAGCAGTTTTCGGACAGGGCGGGCTTTCTTT. The encoded protein is CASSFRTGRAFF. The chain carries TRBV28 and TRBJ1-1; 8 bases match TRBD1. The CDR3 has 12 amino acids. CDR1 is MDHEN, CDR2 SYDVKM, per germline. V dropped 3 bases and J dropped 11; count of bases not matched to a gene: 5.